The next 30 T cell receptor beta chains were all read from a single sample in a study of blood T cell repertoires in COVID-19. Produced via immunoSEQ multiplex PCR; TCRdb's table is partial and in-frame only. The repertoire consists of about 360,000 clones, with around nine tenths occurring once and the leading ten covering about 3%. The sequenced material came from peripheral blood. The receptors shown here come from a human donor in a cohort sampled during active COVID-19.

This chain joins TRBV5-1 and TRBJ2-2, with 14 bases lining up with TRBD2. J was trimmed by 2 bases and V by 4 bases; bases with no gene match: 7. The CDR3 loop spans 18 amino acids. The V gene's germline CDR1 is SGHRS and CDR2 YFSETQ. CDR3: CASSTRTSGRLNTGELFF. The CDR3 DNA reads TGCGCCAGCAGCACCAGGACTAGCGGGAGGTTAAACACCGGGGAGCTGTTTTTT.

The V call is TRBV5-1, the J call TRBJ2-3; TRBD1 might be the D (6 bases). Trimming pared 3 bases from V and 2 bases from J, leaving 16 bases between. Per germline, CDR1 SGHRS and CDR2 YFSETQ. CDR3 length: 16 residues. The CDR3: CASSYGTSIATDTQYF. In DNA, the CDR3 is TGCGCCAGCAGCTACGGGACATCGATAGCCACAGATACGCAGTATTTT.

V usage is TRBV7-9 and J usage is TRBJ2-2; 9 positions agree with TRBD2. In germline, CDR1 is SEHNR, CDR2 FQNEAQ (reference sequence). Trimming removed 5 bases from V and 4 bases from J; junction bases left unmatched: 11. The CDR3 contains 17 residues. The DNA of the CDR3 is TGTGCCAGCAGCCAGGGGGTAGCGGGAGAGGCCACCGGGGAGCTGTTTTTT. Translating it yields CASSQGVAGEATGELFF.

The rearrangement joins TRBV19 to TRBJ2-3, with 8 positions matching TRBD1. The junction had 2 bases not matched to a gene; V was cut back by 4 bases and J by 5 bases. The CDR3 contains 13 residues. Germline-derived CDR1 and CDR2 are LNHDA and SQIVND (reference sequence). Written as DNA, the CDR3 is TGTGCCAGTAGTAGGGGACAGGAAGATACGCAGTATTTT. Its translation is CASSRGQEDTQYF.

The chain couples TRBV30 to TRBJ2-7; TRBD1 matches 7 bases. The CDR3 contains 13 residues. V lost 0 bases and J lost 6; bases outside the gene matches: 5. Germline V CDR1 and CDR2: GTSNPN, SVGIG (reference sequence). The CDR3 region has the DNA TGTGCCTGGAGTGTGGGAACAGGGGTCGAGCAGTACTTC. Protein: CAWSVGTGVEQYF.

The chain carries TRBV28 and TRBJ1-2; tentatively, D is TRBD1 (5 bases). CDR1 is MDHEN and CDR2 is SYDVKM in the germline V gene. CDR3 length: 17 residues. Trimming cost V 0 bases and J 1 base, with 15 bases left between them. CDR3 sequence reads: CASSLWMGSGLNYGYTF. CDR3 coding DNA: TGTGCCAGCAGTTTATGGATGGGTTCAGGGCTTAACTATGGCTACACCTTC.

The rearrangement links TRBV18 to TRBJ2-7, with 11 bases matching TRBD1. Germline V gene sequence: CDR1 KGHSH, CDR2 LQKENI. This CDR3 is 15 amino acids long. V trimming: 3 bases; J trimming: 2 bases; junction bases outside the gene matches: 3. This chain's CDR3 is CASSPGTGGAYEQYF. The CDR3 DNA follows: TGTGCCAGCTCACCCGGGACAGGGGGTGCCTACGAGCAGTACTTC.

The J gene is TRBJ2-1, the V gene TRBV6-5, with D tentatively TRBD2 (6 bases). Germline V lookup: CDR1 MNHEY, CDR2 SVGAGI. CDR3 length: 15 amino acids. V dropped 7 bases and J dropped 1 base, with 14 bases sitting between them. The CDR3 loop reads CASTIAAGSYNEQFF. CDR3 DNA sequence: TGTGCCAGCACAATTGCAGCGGGTTCCTACAATGAGCAGTTCTTC.

The J gene is TRBJ1-5, the V gene TRBV19; the match to TRBD1 covers 8 bases. Germline CDR1 reads LNHDA; CDR2 reads SQIVND (reference sequence). J gave up 10 bases and V 3 bases, and 8 bases lay outside the gene matches. The CDR3 runs 14 residues. CDR3 protein: CASSILDRVEPQHF. The CDR3 coding sequence is TGTGCCAGTAGTATCCTGGACAGGGTAGAACCCCAGCATTTT.

The chain recombines TRBV5-1 with TRBJ2-5; 9 bases agree with TRBD2. CDR3 length equals 14 residues. Trimming at V came to 0 bases and at J to 13 bases, leaving 10 bases not matched to a gene. CDR1 is SGHRS, CDR2 YFSETQ, per germline. The CDR3 here is CASSLGPAGGMRYF. The CDR3 DNA is TGCGCCAGCAGCTTGGGGCCAGCGGGGGGTATGAGGTACTTC.

V usage is TRBV7-9 and J usage is TRBJ1-1; D gene ambiguous. The germline V and J ends were trimmed by 5 bases and 1 base, with 8 bases remaining between them. The CDR3 is 13 residues long. The germline CDR1 and CDR2 sequences are SEHNR and FQNEAQ (reference sequence). Written as DNA, the CDR3 is TGTGCCAGCAGCCGCCGACAGAACACTGAAGCTTTCTTT. This translates into CASSRRQNTEAFF.

V gene TRBV6-1 combines with J gene TRBJ2-2, with 8 bases fitting TRBD2. CDR1 MNHNS and CDR2 SASEGT come from the germline V gene. V lost 2 bases to trimming and J lost 6 bases; unmatched junction nucleotides: 5. The length of the CDR3 is 15 residues. In DNA, the CDR3 is TGTGCCAGCAGTGAATCAGCGGGAGAGGCCGGGGAGCTGTTTTTT. Amino acids: CASSESAGEAGELFF.

V usage is TRBV18 and J usage is TRBJ2-7; 14 nucleotides agree with TRBD2. Germline assignment: CDR1 KGHSH and CDR2 LQKENI. Losses at the gene ends were 6 bases for V and 6 bases for J; bases not matched to a gene: 4. The CDR3 is 14 amino acids. The chain's CDR3 is CASSQGLAGGEQYF. CDR3 DNA: TGTGCCAGCTCCCAAGGACTAGCGGGAGGCGAGCAGTACTTC.

This chain uses TRBV28 with TRBJ1-6; D is unresolved. The germline CDR1 and CDR2 sequences are MDHEN and SYDVKM. The CDR3 has 15 amino acids. Trimming took 7 bases from V and 5 from J, leaving 15 bases between them. The CDR3 sequence is CASNTRGVNNSPLHF. The DNA for the CDR3 is TGTGCCAGCAACACCCGGGGTGTTAATAATTCACCCCTCCACTTT.

J is TRBJ2-1 and V is TRBV12-3 or TRBV12-4; D ambiguous. Trimming left V 2 bases short and J 10 bases short, with 6 bases between. CDR3 length: 11 residues. CDR3 DNA: TGTGCCAGCAGTTTAAGAGAGGAGCAGTTCTTC. Protein product: CASSLREEQFF.

This clone was recorded only once. The rearrangement links TRBV21-1 to TRBJ2-1; the table's D gene call, TRBD1, was not cross checked with the DNA. TRBV21-1 is a pseudogene segment. The CDR3 is made up of 15 amino acids. CDR3 in amino acids: CASSGAGTGYNEQFF. The CDR3 coding sequence is TGTGCCAGCAGCGGAGCCGGGACAGGCTACAATGAGCAGTTCTTC.

The V gene is TRBV6-6, the J gene TRBJ2-2; D ambiguous. The CDR3 covers 11 residues. Germline-derived CDR1 and CDR2 are MNHNY and SVGAGI (reference sequence). V dropped 8 bases and J dropped 6 bases, with 7 bases sitting between them. The CDR3 sequence is CASFLSGELFF. The CDR3 DNA reads TGTGCCAGCTTTTTATCCGGGGAGCTGTTTTTT.

The rearrangement joins TRBV7-9 to TRBJ2-2; a weak D match, TRBD2 (5 bases). This CDR3 has 17 residues. Trimming removed 5 bases at V and 1 base at J, with 17 bases between. Germline CDR1 is SEHNR and CDR2 is FQNEAQ (reference sequence). DNA of the CDR3: TGTGCCAGCAGCCGGATAGCGACCTCTGAGAACACCGGGGAGCTGTTTTTT. Translated: CASSRIATSENTGELFF.

Worth noting for this clone: Because the CDR3's place on the DNA is in doubt, the DNA is left out and the CDR3 is given as listed by TCRdb. The CDR3 sequence: CSVADGSGTVTF. The chain recombines TRBV29-1 with TRBJ1-5; the listed D gene, TRBD1, was not tested against the DNA. The CDR3 numbers 12 amino acids, ends counted. Looked up from germline, CDR1 is SQVTM and CDR2 is ANQGSEA.

The V gene is TRBV28, the J gene TRBJ2-1, with 7 bases aligning to TRBD1. The junction had 10 bases not matched to a gene; V was cut back by 5 bases and J by 6 bases. The CDR3 length is 15 residues. CDR1 is MDHEN and CDR2 is SYDVKM in the germline V gene. The CDR3 bases are TGTGCCAGCAGTCCCGACAGGGAGTCCCCCAATGAGCAGTTCTTC. Its protein is CASSPDRESPNEQFF. Together with reference TRBV28 and TRBJ2-1, the CDR3 gives the full variable domain: DVKVTQSSRYLVKRTGEKVFLECVQDMDHENMFWYRQDPGLGLRLIYFSYDVKMKEKGDIPEGYSVSREKKERFSLILESASTNQTSMYLCASSPDRESPNEQFFGPGTRLTVL.

This clone was counted a single time. The rearrangement links TRBV28 to TRBJ1-5, with a tentative D call TRBD1 (6 bases). Germline lookup yields CDR1 MDHEN and CDR2 SYDVKM. This CDR3 region has 15 residues. V was trimmed by 2 bases and J by 3 bases, leaving 11 bases between them. The CDR3 here is CASSLGGQINQPQHF. As DNA, the CDR3 is TGTGCCAGCAGTTTAGGTGGACAGATCAATCAGCCCCAGCATTTT.

Only one count was recorded for this clone. The chain recombines TRBV5-1 with TRBJ2-5, with D perhaps TRBD2 (6 bases). Germline values: CDR1 SGHRS, CDR2 YFSETQ. Trimming removed 3 bases at V and 2 bases at J, with 8 bases between. This CDR3 region has 13 residues. As DNA, the CDR3 is TGCGCCAGCAGCTCAGGACTACAAGAGACCCAGTACTTC. Its protein product is CASSSGLQETQYF.

This chain links TRBV6-5 with TRBJ2-3; the D gene is possibly TRBD2 (6 bases). Trimming pared 5 bases from V and 4 bases from J, leaving 13 bases between. There are 14 residues in the CDR3. Germline V gene lookup returns CDR1 MNHEY and CDR2 SVGAGI. CDR3 in amino acids: CASSKTSVADTQYF. The CDR3 DNA is TGTGCCAGCAGTAAGACTAGTGTGGCAGATACGCAGTATTTT.

The V gene is TRBV24-1, the J gene TRBJ2-5; possible D gene TRBD2, 5 bases. V lost 3 bases to trimming and J lost 7 bases, with 11 bases between them. The length of the CDR3 is 13 residues. Germline CDR1 and CDR2: KGHDR and SFDVKD. The CDR3 loop reads CATSDEGGGTQYF. CDR3 bases: TGTGCCACCAGTGATGAGGGTGGCGGGACCCAGTACTTC.

The chain joins TRBV27 to TRBJ1-1; a possible D gene is TRBD1 (5 bases). The CDR3 is 14 residues long. The germline V gene has CDR1 MNHEY and CDR2 SMNVEV (reference sequence). Trimming cost V 2 bases and J 4 bases, with 11 bases left between them. The CDR3 region has the DNA TGTGCCAGCAGTTTAGGCGGGGGAGGCACTGAAGCTTTCTTT. It is translated as CASSLGGGGTEAFF.

V and J are TRBV3-1 (or the pseudogene TRBV3-2) and TRBJ2-5, with D maybe TRBD2 (5 bases). The CDR3 sequence is 15 residues long. CDR1 is LGHDT and CDR2 is YNNKEL in the germline V gene (reference sequence). V was pared by 1 base and J by 2 bases, with 11 bases between. The CDR3 region has the DNA TGTGCCAGCAGCCAAGGATTGGGAGAACAAGAGACCCAGTACTTC. It codes for CASSQGLGEQETQYF.

The V and J genes are TRBV29-1 and TRBJ1-2, with D perhaps matching TRBD1 (5 bases). Per germline, CDR1 SQVTM and CDR2 ANQGSEA. This CDR3 contains 13 residues. The V end lost 3 bases, the J end lost 7 bases, and 15 bases lay between the germline ends. The CDR3 is CSVEVAGVGGYTF. For the CDR3, the DNA is TGCAGCGTTGAGGTTGCGGGGGTAGGTGGCTACACCTTC.

This chain connects TRBV6-5 to TRBJ2-1, with D unclear. With 6 bases removed from V and 5 bases from J, the gap between germline ends came to 17 bases. CDR1 is MNHEY, CDR2 SVGAGI, per germline. The CDR3 extends over 15 amino acids. The CDR3 coding sequence is TGTGCCAGCAGCCTAAACCCACGGGTCGACAATGAGCAGTTCTTC. This sequence encodes CASSLNPRVDNEQFF.

The chain combines TRBV5-5 with TRBJ1-6; perhaps TRBD1 as D (6 bases). The CDR3 has 14 amino acids. V gave up 0 bases and J gave up 10 bases, with 11 bases separating them. CDR1 and CDR2 (germline): SGHKS, YYEKEE (reference sequence). The CDR3 nucleotides read TGTGCCAGCAGCTTGGCAGGGGATGGGTCACCCCTCCACTTT. It is translated as CASSLAGDGSPLHF.

The chain carries TRBV24-1 and TRBJ1-5; D not certain. Germline V CDR1 and CDR2: KGHDR, SFDVKD. The CDR3 spans 14 residues. The V and J ends lost 7 bases and 2 bases respectively, with 11 bases between them. The CDR3 protein is CATRWGAGNQPQHF. DNA of the CDR3: TGTGCCACCAGGTGGGGAGCGGGCAATCAGCCCCAGCATTTT.